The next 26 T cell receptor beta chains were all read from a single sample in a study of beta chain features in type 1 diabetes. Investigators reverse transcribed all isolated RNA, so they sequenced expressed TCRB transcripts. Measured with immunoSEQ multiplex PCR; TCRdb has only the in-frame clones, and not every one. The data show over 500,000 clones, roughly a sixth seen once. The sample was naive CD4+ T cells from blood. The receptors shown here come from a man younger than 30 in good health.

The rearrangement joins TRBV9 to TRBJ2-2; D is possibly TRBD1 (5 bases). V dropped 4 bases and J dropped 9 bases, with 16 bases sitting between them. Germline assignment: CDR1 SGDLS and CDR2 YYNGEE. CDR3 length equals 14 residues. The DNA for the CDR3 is TGTGCCAGCAGCTTTTGGACATTTCCCCGGGAGCTGTTTTTT. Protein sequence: CASSFWTFPRELFF.

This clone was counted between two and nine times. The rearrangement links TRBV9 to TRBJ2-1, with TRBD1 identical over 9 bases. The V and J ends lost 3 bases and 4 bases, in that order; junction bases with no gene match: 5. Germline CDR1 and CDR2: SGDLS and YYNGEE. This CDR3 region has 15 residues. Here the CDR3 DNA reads TGTGCCAGCAGCGACGGGACAGGGTCATACAATGAGCAGTTCTTC. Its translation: CASSDGTGSYNEQFF.

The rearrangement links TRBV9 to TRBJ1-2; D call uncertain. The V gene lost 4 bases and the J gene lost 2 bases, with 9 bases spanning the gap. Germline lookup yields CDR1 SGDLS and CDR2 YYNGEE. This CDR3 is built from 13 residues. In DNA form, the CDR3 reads TGTGCCAGCAGCCCAGGAGGGAACTATGGCTACACCTTC. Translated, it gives CASSPGGNYGYTF.

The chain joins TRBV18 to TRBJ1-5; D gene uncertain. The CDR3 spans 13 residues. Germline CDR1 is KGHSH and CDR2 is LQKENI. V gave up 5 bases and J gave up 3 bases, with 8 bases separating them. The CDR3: CASSSDPNQPQHF. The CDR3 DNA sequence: TGTGCCAGCTCATCGGACCCCAATCAGCCCCAGCATTTT.

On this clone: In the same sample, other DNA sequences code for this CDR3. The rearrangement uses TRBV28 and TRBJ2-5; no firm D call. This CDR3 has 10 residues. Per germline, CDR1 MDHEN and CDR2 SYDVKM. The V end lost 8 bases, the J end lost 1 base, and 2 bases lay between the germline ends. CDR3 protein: CASAQETQYF. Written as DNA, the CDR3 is TGTGCCAGCGCCCAAGAGACCCAGTACTTC.

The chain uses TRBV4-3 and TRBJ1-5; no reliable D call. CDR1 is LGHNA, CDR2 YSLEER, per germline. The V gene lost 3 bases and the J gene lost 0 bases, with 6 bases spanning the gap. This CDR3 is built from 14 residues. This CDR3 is CASSQALSNQPQHF. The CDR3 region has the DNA TGCGCCAGCAGCCAGGCCCTTAGCAATCAGCCCCAGCATTTT.

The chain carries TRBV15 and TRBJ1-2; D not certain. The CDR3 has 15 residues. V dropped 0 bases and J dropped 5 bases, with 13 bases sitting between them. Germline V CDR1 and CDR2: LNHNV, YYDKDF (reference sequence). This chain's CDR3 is CATSRDLGMVYGYTF. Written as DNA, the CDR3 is TGTGCCACCAGCAGAGATTTGGGGATGGTGTATGGCTACACCTTC.

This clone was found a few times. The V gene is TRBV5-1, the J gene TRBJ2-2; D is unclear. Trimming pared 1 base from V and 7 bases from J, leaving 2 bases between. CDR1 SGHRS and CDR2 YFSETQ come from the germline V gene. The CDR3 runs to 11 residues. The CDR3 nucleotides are TGCGCCAGCAGCTTGATCGGGGAGCTGTTTTTT. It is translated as CASSLIGELFF.

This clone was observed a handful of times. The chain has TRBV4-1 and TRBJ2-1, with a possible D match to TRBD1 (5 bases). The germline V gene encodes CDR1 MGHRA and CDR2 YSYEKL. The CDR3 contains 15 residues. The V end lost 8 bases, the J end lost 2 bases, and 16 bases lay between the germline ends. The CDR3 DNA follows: TGCGCCAGCCGTTCGATAGGGGTTCCCTACAATGAGCAGTTCTTC. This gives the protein CASRSIGVPYNEQFF.

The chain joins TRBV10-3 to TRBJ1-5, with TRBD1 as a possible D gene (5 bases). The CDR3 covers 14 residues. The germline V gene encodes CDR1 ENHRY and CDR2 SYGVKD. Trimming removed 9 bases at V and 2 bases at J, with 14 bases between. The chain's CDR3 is CAMWGGGGNQPQHF. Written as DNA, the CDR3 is TGTGCCATGTGGGGGGGAGGAGGCAATCAGCCCCAGCATTTT.

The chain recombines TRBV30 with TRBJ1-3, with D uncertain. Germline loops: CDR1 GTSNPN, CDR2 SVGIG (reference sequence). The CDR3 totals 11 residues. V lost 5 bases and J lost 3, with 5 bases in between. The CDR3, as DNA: TGTGCCTGGGGGCATGGAAACACCATATATTTT. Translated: CAWGHGNTIYF.

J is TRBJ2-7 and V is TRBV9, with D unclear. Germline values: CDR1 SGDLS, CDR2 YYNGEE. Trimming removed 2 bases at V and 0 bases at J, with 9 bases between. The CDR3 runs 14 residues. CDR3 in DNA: TGTGCCAGCAGCGTCGATCCGTACTCCTACGAGCAGTACTTC. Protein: CASSVDPYSYEQYF.

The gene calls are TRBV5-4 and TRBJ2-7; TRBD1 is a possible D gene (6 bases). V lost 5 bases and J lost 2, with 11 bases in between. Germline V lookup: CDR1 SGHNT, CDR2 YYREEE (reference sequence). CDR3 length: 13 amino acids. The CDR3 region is CASSLTGPYEQYF. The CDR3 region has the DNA TGTGCCAGCAGTTTGACAGGCCCCTACGAGCAGTACTTC.

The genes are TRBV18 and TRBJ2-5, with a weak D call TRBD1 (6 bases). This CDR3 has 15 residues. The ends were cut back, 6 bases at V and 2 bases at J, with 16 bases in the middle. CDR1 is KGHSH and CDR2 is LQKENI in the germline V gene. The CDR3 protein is CASSPSWGPQETQYF. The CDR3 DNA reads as TGTGCCAGCTCCCCTAGCTGGGGGCCGCAAGAGACCCAGTACTTC.

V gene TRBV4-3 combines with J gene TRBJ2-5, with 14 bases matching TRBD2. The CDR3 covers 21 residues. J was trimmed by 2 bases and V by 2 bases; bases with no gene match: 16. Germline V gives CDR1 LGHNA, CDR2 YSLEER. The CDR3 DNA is TGCGCCAGCAGCCAATCGGCATTGGGACTAGCGGGAGAGCGACGTCAAGAGACCCAGTACTTC. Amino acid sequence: CASSQSALGLAGERRQETQYF.

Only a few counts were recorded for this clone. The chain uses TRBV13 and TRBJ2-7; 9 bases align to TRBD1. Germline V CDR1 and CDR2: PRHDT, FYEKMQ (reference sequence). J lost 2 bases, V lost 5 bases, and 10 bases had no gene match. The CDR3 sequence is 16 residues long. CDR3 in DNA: TGTGCCAGCAGCCCCAGACCGGGACAGGGCACCTACGAGCAGTACTTC. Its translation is CASSPRPGQGTYEQYF.

Here the CDR3 DNA reads TGCGCCAGCAGCCAACTCTGGGGACATAGCAATCAGCCCCAGCATTTT. Its protein product is CASSQLWGHSNQPQHF. The V call is TRBV4-1, the J call TRBJ1-5; possible D gene TRBD1, 6 bases. Germline loops: CDR1 MGHRA, CDR2 YSYEKL. CDR3 length: 16 amino acids. The germline V and J ends were trimmed by 2 bases and 0 bases, with 11 bases remaining between them.

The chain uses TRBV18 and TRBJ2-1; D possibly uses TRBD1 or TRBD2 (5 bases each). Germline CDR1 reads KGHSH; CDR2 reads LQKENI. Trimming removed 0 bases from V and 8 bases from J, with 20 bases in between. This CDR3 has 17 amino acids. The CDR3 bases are TGTGCCAGCTCACCACCGGGAGACAGAAGGGTGTTGGATGAGCAGTTCTTC. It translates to CASSPPGDRRVLDEQFF.

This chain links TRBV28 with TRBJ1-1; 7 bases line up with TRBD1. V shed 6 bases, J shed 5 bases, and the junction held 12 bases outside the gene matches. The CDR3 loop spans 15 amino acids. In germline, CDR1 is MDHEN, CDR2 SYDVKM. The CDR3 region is CASSRFDRAGTEAFF. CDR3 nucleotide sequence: TGTGCCAGCAGCCGCTTCGACAGGGCTGGGACTGAAGCTTTCTTT.

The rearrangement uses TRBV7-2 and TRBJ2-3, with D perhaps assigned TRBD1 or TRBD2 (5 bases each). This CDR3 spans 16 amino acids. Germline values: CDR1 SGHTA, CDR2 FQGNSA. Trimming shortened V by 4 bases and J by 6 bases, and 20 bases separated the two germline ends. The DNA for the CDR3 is TGTGCCAGCAGCTATAGGGGACCACCACTCACGGATACGCAGTATTTT. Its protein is CASSYRGPPLTDTQYF.

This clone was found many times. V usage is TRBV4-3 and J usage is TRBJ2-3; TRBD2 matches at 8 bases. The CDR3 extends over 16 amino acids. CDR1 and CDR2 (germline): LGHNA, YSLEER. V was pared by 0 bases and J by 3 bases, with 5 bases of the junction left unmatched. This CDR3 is CASSQEGSGSTDTQYF. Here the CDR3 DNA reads TGCGCCAGCAGCCAAGAAGGCAGCGGGAGTACAGATACGCAGTATTTT.

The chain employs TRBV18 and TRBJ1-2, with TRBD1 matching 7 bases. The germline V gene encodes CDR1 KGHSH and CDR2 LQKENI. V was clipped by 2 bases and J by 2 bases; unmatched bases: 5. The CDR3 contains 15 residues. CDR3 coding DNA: TGTGCCAGCTCACCAGGTCCACAGGGGAACTATGGCTACACCTTC. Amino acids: CASSPGPQGNYGYTF. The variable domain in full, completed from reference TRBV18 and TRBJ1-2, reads NAGVMQNPRHLVRRRGQEARLRCSPMKGHSHVYWYRQLPEEGLKFMVYLQKENIIDESGMPKERFSAEFPKEGPSILRIQQVVRGDSAAYFCASSPGPQGNYGYTFGSGTRLTVV.

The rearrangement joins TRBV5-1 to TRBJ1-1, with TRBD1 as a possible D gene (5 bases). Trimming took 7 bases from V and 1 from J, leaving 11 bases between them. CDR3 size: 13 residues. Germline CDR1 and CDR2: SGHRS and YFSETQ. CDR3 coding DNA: TGCGCCAGCTCAGTAACAGGGAACACTGAAGCTTTCTTT. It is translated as CASSVTGNTEAFF.

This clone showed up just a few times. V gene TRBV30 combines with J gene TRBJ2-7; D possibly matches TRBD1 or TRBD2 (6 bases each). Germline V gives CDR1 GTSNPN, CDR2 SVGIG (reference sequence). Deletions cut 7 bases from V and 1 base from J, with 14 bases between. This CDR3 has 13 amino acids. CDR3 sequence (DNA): TGTGCCTCGGTAGGGGGGCAATCCTACGAGCAGTACTTC. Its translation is CASVGGQSYEQYF. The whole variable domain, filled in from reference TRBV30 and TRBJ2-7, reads SQTIHQWPATLVQPVGSPLSLECTVEGTSNPNLYWYRQAAGRGLQLLFYSVGIGQISSEVPQNLSASRPQDRQFILSSKKLLLSDSGFYLCASVGGQSYEQYFGPGTRLTVT.

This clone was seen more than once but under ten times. CDR3 coding DNA: TGCGCCAGCAGCCAACTGGGGCGGGTAGACGAGCAGTACTTC. Its translation is CASSQLGRVDEQYF. The V gene is TRBV4-3, the J gene TRBJ2-7; D tentatively reads TRBD1 or TRBD2 (5 bases each). The CDR3 totals 14 residues. Trimming removed 2 bases at V and 5 bases at J, with 13 bases between. Looked up from germline, CDR1 is LGHNA and CDR2 is YSLEER.

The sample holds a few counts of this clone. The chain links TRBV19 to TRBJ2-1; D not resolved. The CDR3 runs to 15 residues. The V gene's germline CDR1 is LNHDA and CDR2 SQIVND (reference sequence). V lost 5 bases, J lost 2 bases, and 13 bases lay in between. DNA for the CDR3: TGTGCCAGTAGTTCTCCCGGGCTCCCCTACAATGAGCAGTTCTTC. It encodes CASSSPGLPYNEQFF.